What follows are 22 T cell receptor beta chains derived from one specimen sequenced in a study of response to subunit inactivated influenza vaccine. Each CDR3 protein gets one entry after TCRdb re-called the RT-PCR reads with MiXCR. The table lists roughly 620,000 distinct CDR3 sequences, 10% to 12% of them singletons. The same specimen was also included in a second study, on T cells expressing NK-cell markers. This second study says: As the method of synthesis, 5'RACE template switching with UMIs yielded TCR beta cDNA.

The sample was PBMCs from blood, taken on the day of vaccination. These receptors were obtained from a man between 50 and 59 years old who received an inactivated influenza vaccine.

The V and J genes are TRBV6-5 and TRBJ1-1; 7 nucleotides line up with TRBD1. The CDR3 contains 14 residues. Germline V gene lookup returns CDR1 MNHEY and CDR2 SVGAGI. The V and J ends lost 2 bases and 7 bases, in that order; junction bases with no gene match: 7. Here the CDR3 reads CASSYRGRLNEAFF. Written as DNA, the CDR3 is TGTGCCAGCAGTTACAGGGGGCGCTTAAATGAAGCTTTCTTT.

This clonotype was seen many times. This chain uses TRBV3-1 with TRBJ1-6; TRBD1 aligns across 9 bases. J was trimmed by 10 bases and V by 5 bases; bases with no gene match: 6. CDR3 size: 14 residues. Germline CDR1 and CDR2: LGHDT and YNNKEL (reference sequence). CDR3 nucleotides: TGTGCCAGCAGCGGGGGACAGGGCAGCTCACCCCTCCACTTT. It yields the protein CASSGGQGSSPLHF. The full variable domain, in which reference TRBV3-1 and TRBJ1-6 provide the parts outside the CDR3, is DTAVSQTPKYLVTQMGNDKSIKCEQNLGHDTMYWYKQDSKKFLKIMFSYNNKELIINETVPNRFSPKSPDKAHLNLHINSLELGDSAVYFCASSGGQGSSPLHFGNGTRLTVT.

This chain joins TRBV7-2 and TRBJ1-2, with D possibly being TRBD1 (5 bases). CDR3 length equals 16 residues. The germline V and J ends were trimmed by 7 bases and 0 bases, with 18 bases remaining between them. The V gene's germline CDR1 is SGHTA and CDR2 FQGNSA. CDR3 DNA sequence: TGTGCCAGCACCATAAGGGGCAGGTTAGCTAACTATGGCTACACCTTC. Encoded protein: CASTIRGRLANYGYTF.

This clonotype was seen a few times. This chain uses TRBV6-5 with TRBJ2-1, with no clear D. V was cut by 0 bases and J by 4 bases, with 13 bases left in between. This CDR3 comprises 16 residues. Germline CDR1 reads MNHEY; CDR2 reads SVGAGI. The CDR3 protein is CASSYSIRQRYNEQFF. CDR3 nucleotides: TGTGCCAGCAGTTACTCGATAAGGCAGAGGTACAATGAGCAGTTCTTC.

This clonotype has ten or more counts. The genes are TRBV27 and TRBJ1-6; 9 bases line up with TRBD1. V shed 5 bases, J shed 3 bases, and the junction held 5 bases outside the gene matches. The germline V gene has CDR1 MNHEY and CDR2 SMNVEV (reference sequence). The CDR3 loop spans 16 amino acids. The DNA of the CDR3 is TGTGCCAGCAGTCGGACAGGGGCAATCTATAATTCACCCCTCCACTTT. Translated, it gives CASSRTGAIYNSPLHF.

The chain joins TRBV21-1 to TRBJ2-1; TRBD2 is the table's D call and was not checked against the DNA. TRBV21-1 is designated a pseudogene. The CDR3 totals 17 residues. Written as DNA, the CDR3 is TGTGCCAGCAGCCATTTAGCGGGAGAGCGCTCCTACAATGAGCAGTTCTTC. The encoded protein is CASSHLAGERSYNEQFF.

The rearrangement joins TRBV27 to TRBJ2-3; either TRBD1 or TRBD2 may fit D (5 bases each). Between the trimmed V and J ends, which lost 8 bases and 0 bases, there was a span of 21 bases. The germline gives CDR1 MNHEY, CDR2 SMNVEV (reference sequence). This CDR3 is built from 17 residues. CDR3 nucleotide sequence: TGTGCCAGCGCGGTCCGGGACCTCCTGGCTAGCACAGATACGCAGTATTTT. It specifies CASAVRDLLASTDTQYF.

This chain uses TRBV9 with TRBJ2-5; the match to TRBD2 covers 7 bases. Trimming at V came to 0 bases and at J to 0 bases, leaving 5 bases not matched to a gene. Germline lookup yields CDR1 SGDLS and CDR2 YYNGEE. This CDR3 has 16 residues. CDR3 loop: CASSVGVAGNQETQYF. The CDR3 region has the DNA TGTGCCAGCAGCGTAGGGGTAGCGGGTAACCAAGAGACCCAGTACTTC. The full variable domain, completed using reference TRBV9 and TRBJ2-5, is DSGVTQTPKHLITATGQRVTLRCSPRSGDLSVYWYQQSLDQGLQFLIQYYNGEERAKGNILERFSAQQFPDLHSELNLSSLELGDSALYFCASSVGVAGNQETQYFGPGTRLLVL.

The chain uses TRBV18 and TRBJ1-6; D is ambiguous. The ends were cut back, 5 bases at V and 6 bases at J, with 8 bases in the middle. This CDR3 comprises 13 residues. CDR1 is KGHSH, CDR2 LQKENI, per germline. CDR3 DNA sequence: TGTGCCAGCTCATTCTGGGTTAATTCACCCCTCCACTTT. As protein: CASSFWVNSPLHF. Complete variable domain (other parts from reference TRBV18 and TRBJ1-6): NAGVMQNPRHLVRRRGQEARLRCSPMKGHSHVYWYRQLPEEGLKFMVYLQKENIIDESGMPKERFSAEFPKEGPSILRIQQVVRGDSAAYFCASSFWVNSPLHFGNGTRLTVT.

This clonotype came up many times. The chain uses TRBV11-1 and TRBJ2-7; 7 nucleotides match TRBD2. The CDR3 loop spans 18 amino acids. Looked up from germline, CDR1 is SGHAT and CDR2 is FQDESV (reference sequence). With 1 base clipped from V and 2 bases from J, the junction kept 14 bases outside the gene matches. Written as DNA, the CDR3 is TGTGCCAGCAGCTTAGGGGTTTCGGGACTACGTACGACCTACGAGCAGTACTTC. This encodes CASSLGVSGLRTTYEQYF.

This clonotype was seen a few times. The gene calls are TRBV7-9 and TRBJ2-3, with 7 nucleotides matching TRBD2. The CDR3 contains 16 residues. Trimming at V came to 5 bases and at J to 4 bases, leaving 12 bases not matched to a gene. Germline V gene data show CDR1 as SEHNR and CDR2 as FQNEAQ (reference sequence). The CDR3 bases are TGTGCCAGCAGCCCCCGGTTTGGCGGGAGTTCAGATACGCAGTATTTT. It codes for CASSPRFGGSSDTQYF.

The rearrangement joins TRBV5-4 to TRBJ2-1; 12 bases align to TRBD2. This CDR3 has 18 residues. Losses at the gene ends were 2 bases for V and 7 bases for J; bases not matched to a gene: 13. In germline, CDR1 is SGHNT, CDR2 YYREEE (reference sequence). In nucleotides, the CDR3 is TGTGCCAGCAGCTTCCATGCGACTAGCGGGGGCAGATATAATGAGCAGTTCTTC. It specifies CASSFHATSGGRYNEQFF.

The rearrangement joins TRBV5-1 to TRBJ2-5; 9 bases fit TRBD1. J lost 4 bases, V lost 4 bases, and 11 bases had no gene match. The CDR3 has 16 amino acids. Germline V gene data show CDR1 as SGHRS and CDR2 as YFSETQ. This CDR3 reads CASSMGQGIQRETQYF. The CDR3 nucleotides read TGCGCCAGCAGCATGGGACAGGGAATCCAGAGAGAGACCCAGTACTTC.

This rearrangement joins TRBV15 to TRBJ2-3; 11 bases align to TRBD2. This CDR3 has 16 residues. Germline-derived CDR1 and CDR2 are LNHNV and YYDKDF (reference sequence). V shed 8 bases and J 3 bases; nucleotides not matched to a gene: 10. This chain's CDR3 is CATRSGGAFSTDTQYF. Written as DNA, the CDR3 is TGTGCCACCCGTAGCGGGGGGGCCTTTAGTACAGATACGCAGTATTTT.

The V call is TRBV4-3, the J call TRBJ2-1, with D unresolved. V was pared by 0 bases and J by 1 base, with 13 bases between. CDR1 and CDR2 from the germline V gene are LGHNA and YSLEER. The CDR3 covers 17 residues. The CDR3 region is CASSQDLGSRSYNEQFF. CDR3 sequence (DNA): TGCGCCAGCAGCCAAGATCTGGGCAGTAGGTCCTACAATGAGCAGTTCTTC.

The chain is built from TRBV27 and TRBJ1-6; D gene unclear. Trimming shortened V by 2 bases and J by 0 bases, and 11 bases separated the two germline ends. The CDR3 loop spans 17 amino acids. Germline values: CDR1 MNHEY, CDR2 SMNVEV (reference sequence). CDR3 sequence (DNA): TGTGCCAGCAGTTTAAGGGCAACGAGCTCCTATAATTCACCCCTCCACTTT. This codes for CASSLRATSSYNSPLHF.

This clonotype has just a few counts. The chain links TRBV28 to TRBJ2-1, with TRBD2 matching over 10 bases. V shed 7 bases, J shed 4 bases, and the junction held 19 bases outside the gene matches. CDR1 is MDHEN and CDR2 is SYDVKM in the germline V gene. The CDR3 loop spans 19 amino acids. The CDR3 sequence: CASTPLFVLLAGVYNEQFF. CDR3 coding DNA: TGTGCCAGCACCCCCCTATTTGTTTTGCTAGCGGGAGTATACAATGAGCAGTTCTTC.

This clonotype has more than one count but fewer than ten. V is TRBV27 and J is TRBJ1-1, with D possibly matching TRBD1 (5 bases). CDR1 and CDR2 (germline): MNHEY, SMNVEV (reference sequence). V dropped 5 bases and J dropped 1 base, with 14 bases sitting between them. The CDR3 spans 15 residues. CDR3 in amino acids: CASSLQGGRNTEAFF. The CDR3 DNA reads as TGTGCCAGCAGTCTGCAGGGTGGGAGGAACACTGAAGCTTTCTTT.

The chain recombines TRBV29-1 with TRBJ2-3; 7 positions match TRBD2. The CDR3 is made up of 13 amino acids. V gave up 3 bases and J gave up 6 bases; unmatched junction bases: 6. CDR1 and CDR2 (germline): SQVTM, ANQGSEA. This CDR3 reads CSVDAGTTDTQYF. CDR3 DNA sequence: TGCAGCGTTGACGCCGGGACTACGGATACGCAGTATTTT.

J is TRBJ1-4 and V is TRBV28; D possibly corresponds to TRBD1 (6 bases). CDR1 MDHEN and CDR2 SYDVKM come from the germline V gene. Between the trimmed V and J ends, which lost 7 bases and 8 bases, there was a span of 20 bases. This CDR3 comprises 15 residues. The CDR3 sequence is CASIPRGFLDEKLFF. In DNA, the CDR3 is TGTGCCAGCATCCCAAGGGGGTTTTTAGACGAAAAACTGTTTTTT.

This clonotype was observed a handful of times. The chain combines TRBV6-2 or TRBV6-3 with TRBJ2-2; D gene unclear. Looked up from germline, CDR1 is MNHEY and CDR2 is SVGEGT. V lost 4 bases and J 4 bases, leaving 16 bases between the germline ends. The CDR3 loop spans 16 amino acids. CDR3 sequence (DNA): TGTGCCAGCAGTTTTGGTGATAGAAGGTCCACCGGGGAGCTGTTTTTT. Translated: CASSFGDRRSTGELFF.

This clonotype was seen more than once but under ten times. The chain employs TRBV2 and TRBJ2-7; the match to TRBD2 covers 9 bases. This CDR3 has 17 residues. Trimming at V came to 2 bases and at J to 5 bases, leaving 13 bases not matched to a gene. Germline CDR1 reads SNHLY; CDR2 reads FYNNEI. CDR3 sequence (DNA): TGTGCCAGCAGTGAATCTGGCGGGAGGGCCCTCGGGGACGAGCAGTACTTC. This codes for CASSESGGRALGDEQYF.